Listed below are T cell receptor beta chains from one sample, sequenced in a study of T-cell memory formation after mild COVID-19. TCRdb independently ran MiXCR on the 5' RACE reads; one entry per CDR3 protein. The data contain about 400,000 distinct CDR3 sequences, 23% of them singletons. Sequenced: PBMCs or a T cell subset sorted from them (not recorded which). The receptor set was obtained from an adult woman who had mild COVID-19 (a few samples of this study predate the infection). Cell type and time point are not known. CDR3s include the opening cysteine and the closing phenylalanine or tryptophan. D genes are given only for firm matches. Only part of the rows carry a size: once, few, many, or a class if the clone is expanded.

clone_size,d_call,j_call,v_call,cdr3_aa,cdr3_nt
few,TRBD2,TRBJ2-2,TRBV20-1,CSARDQVAGATGELFF,TGCAGTGCTAGAGATCAGGTAGCGGGAGCCACCGGGGAGCTGTTTTTT
few,-,TRBJ1-3,TRBV29-1,CSVAGYGDTIYF,TGCAGCGTTGCTGGCTACGGGGACACCATATATTTT
few,-,TRBJ2-1,TRBV12-3/TRBV12-4,CASRASARANEQFF,TGTGCCAGCAGGGCTAGCGCTCGGGCCAATGAGCAGTTCTTC
-,-,TRBJ1-5,TRBV29-1,CSVGGMGQPQHF,TGCAGCGTTGGGGGGATGGGGCAGCCCCAGCATTTT
-,-,TRBJ2-3,TRBV7-2,CASAERTDTQYF,TGTGCCAGCGCCGAACGCACAGATACGCAGTATTTT
few,-,TRBJ2-2,TRBV14,CASSQTYWELFF,TGTGCCAGCAGCCAAACCTACTGGGAGCTGTTTTTT
few,-,TRBJ1-1,TRBV7-8,CASSRQLVGSNTEAFF,TGTGCCAGCAGCCGACAGTTGGTAGGATCGAACACTGAAGCTTTCTTT
-,TRBD2,TRBJ2-1,TRBV7-3,CASSPAGGNNEQFF,TGTGCCAGCAGCCCAGCGGGAGGGAACAATGAGCAGTTCTTC
few,-,TRBJ1-1,TRBV5-1,CASSLYRESEAFF,TGCGCCAGCAGCTTATACAGGGAGAGTGAAGCTTTCTTT
few,-,TRBJ2-2,TRBV7-7,CASSPLGGNTGELFF,TGTGCCAGCAGCCCCCTCGGAGGGAACACCGGGGAGCTGTTTTTT
-,-,TRBJ2-7,TRBV19,CATSGHLVYEQYF,TGTGCCACCTCGGGACACCTTGTCTACGAGCAGTACTTC
-,-,TRBJ2-7,TRBV5-5,CASSSVLVRSSYEQYF,TGTGCCAGCAGCTCCGTCCTCGTGAGGAGCTCCTACGAGCAGTACTTC
few,-,TRBJ2-1,TRBV6-1,CASTRTKNYNEQFF,TGTGCCAGCACTAGGACCAAAAACTACAATGAGCAGTTCTTC
-,-,TRBJ2-1,TRBV20-1,CSARPGANEQFF,TGCAGTGCTAGACCCGGGGCCAATGAGCAGTTCTTC
many,TRBD1,TRBJ2-2,TRBV7-9,CASSSRDRGNTGELFF,TGTGCCAGCAGCTCCCGGGACAGGGGAAACACCGGGGAGCTGTTTTTT
-,-,TRBJ1-1,TRBV6-6,CASTRRVGNMNTEAFF,TGTGCCAGCACCAGACGGGTTGGCAACATGAACACTGAAGCTTTCTTT
-,-,TRBJ1-2,TRBV7-9,CASDDTGPQHRYGYTF,TGTGCCAGCGACGATACGGGGCCCCAACATCGGTACGGCTACACCTTC
-,TRBD2,TRBJ2-1,TRBV24-1,CATSHAGRVLNEQFF,TGTGCCACCAGTCACGCCGGGAGGGTCCTCAATGAGCAGTTCTTC
-,-,TRBJ2-1,TRBV30,CAWVSPGLYYNEQFF,TGTGCCTGGGTGTCTCCGGGACTGTACTACAATGAGCAGTTCTTC
-,-,TRBJ2-5,TRBV20-1,CSAWRGQETQYF,TGCAGTGCCTGGAGGGGGCAAGAGACCCAGTACTTC
few,-,TRBJ2-1,TRBV7-2,CASSPRTGNEQFF,TGTGCCAGCAGCCCCCGGACTGGAAATGAGCAGTTCTTC
few,-,TRBJ2-7,TRBV20-1,CSARSVLTYEQYF,TGCAGTGCTAGGTCGGTCCTGACCTACGAGCAGTACTTC
few,-,TRBJ2-2,TRBV5-1,CASSLGRTATGGELFF,TGCGCCAGCAGCTTGGGCAGGACGGCGACGGGCGGGGAGCTGTTTTTT
few,TRBD2,TRBJ2-5,TRBV7-2,CASSLAWGGRDETQYF,TGTGCCAGCAGCTTAGCGTGGGGCGGGAGGGATGAGACCCAGTACTTC
many,TRBD2,TRBJ2-2,TRBV11-2,CASSLEPPGAGGPGTGELFF,TGTGCCAGCAGCTTAGAGCCCCCAGGGGCGGGGGGGCCTGGCACCGGGGAGCTGTTTTTT
-,-,TRBJ2-7,TRBV14,CASSQGLTVAANSYEQYF,TGTGCCAGCAGCCAAGGCCTCACGGTAGCGGCCAACTCCTACGAGCAGTACTTC
-,-,TRBJ2-1,TRBV7-2,CASNPGLHSYNEQFF,TGTGCCAGCAACCCGGGACTCCACTCCTACAATGAGCAGTTCTTC
-,TRBD1,TRBJ1-1,TRBV12-3/TRBV12-4,CASTMRTGQNTEAFF,TGTGCCAGCACCATGAGGACAGGGCAAAACACTGAAGCTTTCTTT